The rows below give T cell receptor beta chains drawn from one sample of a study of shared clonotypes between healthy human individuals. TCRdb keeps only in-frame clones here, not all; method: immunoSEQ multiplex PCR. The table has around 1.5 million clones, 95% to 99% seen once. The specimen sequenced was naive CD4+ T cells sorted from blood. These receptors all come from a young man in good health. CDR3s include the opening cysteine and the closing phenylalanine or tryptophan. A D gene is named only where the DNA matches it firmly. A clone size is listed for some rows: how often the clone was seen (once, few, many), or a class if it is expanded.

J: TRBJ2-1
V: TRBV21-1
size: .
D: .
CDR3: CASSTDDRGQYNEQFF
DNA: TGTGCCAGCAGCACCGATGACAGGGGGCAGTACAATGAGCAGTTCTTC

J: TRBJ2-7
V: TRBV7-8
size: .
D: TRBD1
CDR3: CASSRGQTYEQYF
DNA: TGTGCCAGCAGCCGGGGACAGACCTACGAGCAGTACTTC

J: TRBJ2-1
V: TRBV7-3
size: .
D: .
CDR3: CASSLGLPYEQFF
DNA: TGTGCCAGCAGCTTAGGACTCCCCTATGAGCAGTTCTTC

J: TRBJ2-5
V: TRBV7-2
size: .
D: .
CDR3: CASSLASPGGTQYF
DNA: TGTGCCAGCAGCTTAGCGTCCCCTGGCGGGACCCAGTACTTC

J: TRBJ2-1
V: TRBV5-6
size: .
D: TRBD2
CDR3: CASQLSGRAANEQFF
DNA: TGTGCCAGCCAACTTAGCGGGAGGGCCGCTAATGAGCAGTTCTTC

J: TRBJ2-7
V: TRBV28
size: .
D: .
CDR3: CASSLGTLSYEQYF
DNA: TGTGCCAGCAGTTTAGGGACACTCAGCTACGAGCAGTACTTC

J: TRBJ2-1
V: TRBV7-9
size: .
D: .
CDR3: CASSLHPRGGSSYNEQFF
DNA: TGTGCCAGCAGCTTACACCCTCGAGGGGGAAGCTCCTACAATGAGCAGTTCTTC

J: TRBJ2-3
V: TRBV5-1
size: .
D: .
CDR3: CASSLNRGTDTQYF
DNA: TGCGCCAGCAGCTTGAACCGGGGCACAGATACGCAGTATTTT

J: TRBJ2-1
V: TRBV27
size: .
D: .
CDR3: CASTPREAAYNEQFF
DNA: TGTGCCAGCACTCCCAGGGAAGCGGCATACAATGAGCAGTTCTTC

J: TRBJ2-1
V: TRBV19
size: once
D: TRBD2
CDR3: CASSIPSGIVNEQFF
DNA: TGTGCCAGTAGTATCCCTAGCGGGATCGTCAATGAGCAGTTCTTC

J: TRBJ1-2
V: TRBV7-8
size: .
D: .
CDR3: CASSLADYYGYTF
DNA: TGTGCCAGCAGCTTAGCCGATTACTATGGCTACACCTTC

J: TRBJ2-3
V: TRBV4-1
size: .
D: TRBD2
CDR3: CASSQDLSGSNTQYF
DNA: TGCGCCAGCAGCCAAGATCTGAGCGGGAGCAATACGCAGTATTTT

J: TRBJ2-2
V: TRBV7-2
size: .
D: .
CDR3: CASSSRGVRAGSITGELFF
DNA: TGTGCCAGCAGCTCTAGGGGGGTGCGGGCCGGCAGCATCACCGGGGAGCTGTTTTTT

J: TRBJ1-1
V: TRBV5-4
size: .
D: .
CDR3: CASSLGGVGTEAFF
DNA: TGTGCCAGCAGCTTAGGAGGGGTGGGCACTGAAGCTTTCTTT

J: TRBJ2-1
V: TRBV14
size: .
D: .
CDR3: CASSQEFLGALMDEQFF
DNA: TGTGCCAGCAGCCAAGAGTTTCTGGGAGCACTCATGGATGAGCAGTTCTTC

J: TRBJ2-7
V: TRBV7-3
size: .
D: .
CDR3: CASSQATGSYEQYF
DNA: TGTGCCAGCAGCCAAGCGACAGGTTCCTACGAGCAGTACTTC

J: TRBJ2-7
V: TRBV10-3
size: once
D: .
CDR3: CAISESDSGAYEQYF
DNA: TGTGCCATCAGTGAGTCCGATTCGGGTGCCTACGAGCAGTACTTC

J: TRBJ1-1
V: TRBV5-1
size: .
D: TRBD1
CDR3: CASSSRDRSTEAFF
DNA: TGCGCCAGCAGCTCCCGGGACAGGTCCACTGAAGCTTTCTTT

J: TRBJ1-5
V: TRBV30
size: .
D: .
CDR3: CAWSVAYNQPQHF
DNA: TGTGCCTGGAGTGTCGCCTACAATCAGCCCCAGCATTTT

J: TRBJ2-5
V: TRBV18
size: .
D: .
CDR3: CASSAGAAEETQYF
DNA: TGTGCCAGCTCAGCGGGGGCAGCAGAAGAGACCCAGTACTTC

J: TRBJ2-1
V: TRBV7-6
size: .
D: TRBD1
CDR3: CASSLGQGRQFF
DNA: TGTGCCAGCAGCCTAGGACAGGGGAGGCAGTTCTTC

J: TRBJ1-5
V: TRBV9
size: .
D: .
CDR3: CASSGDLNQPQHF
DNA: TGTGCCAGCAGCGGGGACCTAAATCAGCCCCAGCATTTT

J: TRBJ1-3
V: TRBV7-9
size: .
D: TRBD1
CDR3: CASSLDRLSGNTIYF
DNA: TGTGCCAGCAGCTTGGACAGGCTCTCTGGAAACACCATATATTTT

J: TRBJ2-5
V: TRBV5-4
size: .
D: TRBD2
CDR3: CASSLGREGETQYF
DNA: TGTGCCAGCAGCCTGGGTCGGGAGGGAGAGACCCAGTACTTC

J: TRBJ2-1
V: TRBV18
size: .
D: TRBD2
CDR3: CASSPLAGGVNEQFF
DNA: TGTGCCAGCTCACCGCTAGCGGGAGGGGTGAATGAGCAGTTCTTC

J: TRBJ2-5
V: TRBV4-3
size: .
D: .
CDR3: CASSQEEGETQYF
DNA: TGCGCCAGCAGCCAAGAGGAGGGGGAGACCCAGTACTTC

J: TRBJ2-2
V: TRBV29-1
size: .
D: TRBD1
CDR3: CSVRRDRGQGGELFF
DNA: TGCAGCGTTCGCCGGGACAGGGGGCAGGGCGGGGAGCTGTTTTTT

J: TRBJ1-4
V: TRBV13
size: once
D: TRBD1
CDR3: CASSLVSVRGNEKLFF
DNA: TGTGCCAGCAGCTTAGTGTCGGTCAGGGGGAATGAAAAACTGTTTTTT

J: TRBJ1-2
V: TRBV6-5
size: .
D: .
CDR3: CASTPGPVFSGYTF
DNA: TGTGCCAGCACTCCGGGCCCAGTTTTTAGTGGCTACACCTTC

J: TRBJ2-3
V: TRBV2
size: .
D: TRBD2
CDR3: CASSDGLAVSYTDTQYF
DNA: TGTGCCAGCAGTGATGGACTAGCGGTTTCATACACAGATACGCAGTATTTT

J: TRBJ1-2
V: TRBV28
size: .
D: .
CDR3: CASSQGRNYGYTF
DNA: TGTGCCAGCAGTCAGGGAAGAAACTATGGCTACACCTTC

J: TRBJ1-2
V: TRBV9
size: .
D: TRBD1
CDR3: CASSDRQGDRWSDGYTF
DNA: TGTGCCAGCAGCGACCGACAGGGAGATCGATGGTCAGATGGCTACACCTTC

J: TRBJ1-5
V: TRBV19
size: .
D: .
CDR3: CASSKVRNQPQHF
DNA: TGTGCCAGTAGTAAAGTCAGGAATCAGCCCCAGCATTTT

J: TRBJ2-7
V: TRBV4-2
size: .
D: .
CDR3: CASSQEGTLSYEQYF
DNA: TGTGCCAGCAGCCAAGAGGGGACCCTCTCCTACGAGCAGTACTTC

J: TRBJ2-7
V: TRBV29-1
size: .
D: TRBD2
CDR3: CSVVKGLAGEYEQYF
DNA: TGCAGCGTTGTTAAAGGACTAGCGGGAGAGTACGAGCAGTACTTC

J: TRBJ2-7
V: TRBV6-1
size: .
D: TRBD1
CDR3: CASREQGASSYEQYF
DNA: TGTGCCAGCAGGGAACAGGGGGCCAGCTCCTACGAGCAGTACTTC

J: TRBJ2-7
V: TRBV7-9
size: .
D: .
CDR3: CASSYLIGDPYEQYF
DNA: TGTGCCAGCAGCTACCTAATCGGAGACCCCTACGAGCAGTACTTC

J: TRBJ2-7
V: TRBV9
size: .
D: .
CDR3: CASSVVPGSYEQYF
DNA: TGTGCCAGCAGCGTAGTCCCAGGATCCTACGAGCAGTACTTC

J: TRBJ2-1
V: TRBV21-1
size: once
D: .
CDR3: CAGGLVRPGTIGQFF
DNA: TGTGCCGGGGGGTTGGTGAGACCGGGTACAATAGGGCAGTTCTTC

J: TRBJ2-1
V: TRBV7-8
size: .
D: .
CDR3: CASSSVRNNEQFF
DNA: TGTGCCAGCAGCTCGGTGCGGAACAATGAGCAGTTCTTC